This T cell receptor (beta chain) was retrieved from a study of cytomegalovirus exposure and HLA in healthy donors. Germline V gene data show CDR1 as SGHVS and CDR2 as FNYEAQ. This CDR3 region has 15 residues. The V and J ends lost 5 bases and 1 base, in that order; junction bases with no gene match: 5. This clone was picked up a small number of times. At the DNA level, this CDR3 is encoded by other sequences in the same sample as well. This table comes from immunoSEQ multiplex PCR, and its TCRdb copy is limited to in-frame clones, with some not included. The profile shows 250,000 or so clones, 90% of them singletons.

The chain couples TRBV7-6 to TRBJ1-5; TRBD1 matches 7 bases. This sequence originates from a woman aged 18-35 years in good health and CMV-seronegative. Sequenced sample: PBMCs. The CDR3 region is CASSPGQSSNQPQHF. DNA for the CDR3: TGTGCCAGCAGCCCGGGACAGTCAAGCAATCAGCCCCAGCATTTT.